This T cell receptor (beta chain) was identified in a study of T cells after yellow fever vaccination. Study details: SMART-Seq v4 Ultra Low Input prepared the low-cell-number fractions.

This clonotype was observed a handful of times. Its antigen is still unknown. A 5'RACE template-switching step, the method used to make TCR cDNA, added a universal primer site and UMIs. In TCRdb, the 5' RACE reads were re-called with MiXCR into one record per CDR3 protein. The table includes a few hundred thousand distinct CDR3 sequences, about 5.2% detected once. Regarding the study as a whole: The booster saw the reappearance of most primary-vaccination clones (roughly 96% CD4, around 88% CD8).

The clonotype comes from a young man who received the YFV17D yellow fever vaccine. Specimen: CD4+ T cells sorted from PBMCs, collected on the day of the yellow fever booster vaccination.

The CDR3 loop is CASSPGTLGAETQYF. The CDR3 nucleotides read TGCGCCAGCAGCCCCGGGACTTTGGGGGCAGAGACCCAGTACTTC. V usage is TRBV5-1 and J usage is TRBJ2-5; either TRBD1 or TRBD2 may fit D (6 bases each). V was cut by 4 bases and J by 4 bases, with 17 bases left in between. The CDR3 loop spans 15 amino acids. Per germline, CDR1 SGHRS and CDR2 YFSETQ.